Shown below are 10 T cell receptor beta chains from a single sample sequenced in a study of technical replicates of blood from several donors. Clones were read by immunoSEQ multiplex PCR, and TCRdb kept only the in-frame ones, dropping some. The top ten clones hold 0.39% of a sample with tens of thousands of clones, 94% of them seen once. Source material: T cells isolated from PBMCs. The receptors were sampled from a human donor in good health.

The chain employs TRBV4-1 and TRBJ1-1; no definite D call. Germline CDR1 reads MGHRA; CDR2 reads YSYEKL. The CDR3 totals 15 residues. V lost 0 bases and J 4 bases, leaving 12 bases between the germline ends. CDR3 protein: CASSQDPRSGTEAFF. The CDR3 coding sequence is TGCGCCAGCAGCCAAGACCCTAGGAGCGGCACTGAAGCTTTCTTT.

The sample holds one count of this clone. CDR3 region: CASSQPWGRERYEQYF. The CDR3 DNA is TGCGCCAGCAGCCAACCCTGGGGCAGAGAAAGGTACGAGCAGTACTTC. The chain is built from TRBV4-1 and TRBJ2-7; D is perhaps TRBD1 (5 bases). The ends were cut back, 2 bases at V and 4 bases at J, with 18 bases in the middle. The length of the CDR3 is 16 residues. From germline, CDR1 is MGHRA and CDR2 YSYEKL.

This clone was recorded once. This rearrangement joins TRBV28 to TRBJ2-1, with 13 bases that match TRBD2. V was clipped by 3 bases and J by 1 base; unmatched bases: 9. The CDR3 loop spans 19 amino acids. Germline CDR1 reads MDHEN; CDR2 reads SYDVKM. The DNA of the CDR3 is TGTGCCAGCAGTTTGGCCCCGGGACTAGCGGGATCTTCCTACAATGAGCAGTTCTTC. Translation gives CASSLAPGLAGSSYNEQFF.

The genes are TRBV29-1 and TRBJ2-1; 8 bases are a match to TRBD2. V lost 5 bases, J lost 7 bases, and 4 bases stayed unmatched. CDR3 length: 12 amino acids. CDR1 and CDR2 (germline): SQVTM, ANQGSEA. CDR3: CSVTGLGNEQFF. DNA for the CDR3: TGCAGCGTTACGGGACTAGGGAATGAGCAGTTCTTC.

The gene calls are TRBV9 and TRBJ2-1; TRBD2 might be the D (5 bases). The germline CDR1 and CDR2 sequences are SGDLS and YYNGEE. V was cut by 4 bases and J by 1 base, with 27 bases left in between. The CDR3 loop spans 20 amino acids. CDR3 amino acids: CASSSSRSGSSGGSYNEQFF. As DNA, the CDR3 is TGTGCCAGCAGCTCATCTCGTTCGGGAAGCTCCGGTGGTTCCTACAATGAGCAGTTCTTC.

Only one count was recorded for this clone. The chain uses TRBV6-1 and TRBJ1-5; no reliable D call. This CDR3 has 12 residues. V was shortened by 1 base and J by 6 bases, with 4 bases between the two germline ends. Germline lookup yields CDR1 MNHNS and CDR2 SASEGT. The CDR3 nucleotides are TGTGCCAGCAGTGAAGGCGGTCAGCCCCAGCATTTT. Translated, it gives CASSEGGQPQHF.

The chain recombines TRBV21-1 with TRBJ2-7; TRBD2 was called by the table and not checked on the DNA. TRBV21-1 is noted as a pseudogene. This CDR3 contains 14 residues. The CDR3 coding sequence is TGTGCCAGCAGCAAGCCCGGGATGCCCTACGAGCAGTACTTC. It yields the protein CASSKPGMPYEQYF.

This chain links TRBV18 with TRBJ2-3; 8 bases agree with TRBD1. This CDR3 contains 14 residues. Germline lookup yields CDR1 KGHSH and CDR2 LQKENI. The ends lost 6 bases at V and 6 bases at J; junction bases unmatched: 8. DNA of the CDR3: TGTGCCAGCTCGGACAGGGACGAAGGGGATACGCAGTATTTT. Its translation: CASSDRDEGDTQYF.

This chain connects TRBV11-1 to TRBJ2-6; a possible D gene is TRBD2 (5 bases). The CDR3 is 18 residues long. CDR1 is SGHAT and CDR2 is FQDESV in the germline V gene (reference sequence). V was shortened by 2 bases and J by 0 bases, with 14 bases between the two germline ends. The CDR3 loop reads CASSLLDGLSSGANVLTF. CDR3 nucleotide sequence: TGTGCCAGCAGCTTATTAGACGGACTGAGCTCTGGGGCCAACGTCCTGACTTTC.

The chain employs TRBV10-1 and TRBJ2-1; D is possibly TRBD2 (6 bases). The germline V gene encodes CDR1 WNHNN and CDR2 SYGVQD (reference sequence). The CDR3 runs to 15 residues. Between the trimmed V and J ends, which lost 2 bases and 4 bases, there was a span of 12 bases. The CDR3 protein is CASSEPGDVYNEQFF. CDR3 coding DNA: TGCGCCAGCAGTGAGCCGGGAGACGTTTACAATGAGCAGTTCTTC.